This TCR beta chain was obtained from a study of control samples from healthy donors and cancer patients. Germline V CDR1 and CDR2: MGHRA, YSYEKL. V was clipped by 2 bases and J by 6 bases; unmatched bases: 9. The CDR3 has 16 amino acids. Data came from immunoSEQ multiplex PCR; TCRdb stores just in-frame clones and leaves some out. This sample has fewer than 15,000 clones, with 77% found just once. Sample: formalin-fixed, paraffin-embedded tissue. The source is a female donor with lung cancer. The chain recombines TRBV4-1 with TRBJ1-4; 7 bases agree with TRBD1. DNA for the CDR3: TGCGCCAGCAGCCAAACCCTGGACAGGTACTATGAAAAACTGTTTTTT. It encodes CASSQTLDRYYEKLFF.